The entry below gives a single T cell receptor beta chain sequence along with its context. The data stem from a study of T cells in localized non-small cell lung cancer. Only in-frame clones appear in the TCRdb table, and some are missing; sequencing was by immunoSEQ multiplex PCR. The table includes approximately 31,000 clones, roughly 87% detected once. The receptor was derived from a man between 40 and 69 years old with stage III lung adenocarcinoma. The material was peripheral blood mononuclear cells, obtained before any cancer treatment.

The CDR3 coding sequence is TGTGCCAGCAGCCCCTACGGGCGGGGGGGCCTGGATACGCAGTATTTT. Its protein is CASSPYGRGGLDTQYF. The chain is built from TRBV7-6 and TRBJ2-3, with 9 nucleotides matching TRBD2. Germline V gene sequence: CDR1 SGHVS, CDR2 FNYEAQ. The trim removed 5 bases at V and 6 bases at J, leaving 12 bases unmatched. This CDR3 spans 16 amino acids.